The text below deals with one TCR beta chain. Its antigen is unidentified. This specimen comes from a study of cytomegalovirus exposure and HLA in healthy donors. The PCR employed 60 Vbeta primers together with 13 Jbeta primers. Sequencing used immunoSEQ multiplex PCR; TCRdb keeps in-frame clones, though not all of them. The data show 150,000 or so clones, with approximately 80% seen just once and approximately 15% held by the top ten. Broader study findings: Some segments of the V type, notably TRBV6-2 and TRBV6-3, were excluded as indistinguishable. Later, TCR association rates were found to vary by HLA locus, highest for DRB1 and lowest for HLA-C.

There are 13 residues in the CDR3. Looked up from germline, CDR1 is ENHRY and CDR2 is SYGVKD. V lost 5 bases to trimming and J lost 2 bases, with 6 bases between them. The V gene is TRBV10-3, the J gene TRBJ2-2; D ambiguous. The clonotype comes from a woman in her 40s in good health and CMV-seronegative. Sequenced sample: PBMCs. CDR3 residues: CAISSLNTGELFF. The CDR3 DNA reads as TGTGCCATCAGTTCACTCAACACCGGGGAGCTGTTTTTT.